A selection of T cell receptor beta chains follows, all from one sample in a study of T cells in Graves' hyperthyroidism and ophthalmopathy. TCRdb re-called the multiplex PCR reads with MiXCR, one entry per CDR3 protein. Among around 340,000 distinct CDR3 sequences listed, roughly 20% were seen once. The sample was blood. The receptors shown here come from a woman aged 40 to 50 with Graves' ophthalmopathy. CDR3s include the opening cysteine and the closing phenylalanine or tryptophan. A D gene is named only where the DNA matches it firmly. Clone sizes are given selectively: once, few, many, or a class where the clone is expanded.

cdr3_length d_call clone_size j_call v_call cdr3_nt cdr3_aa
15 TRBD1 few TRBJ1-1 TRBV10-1 TGCGTCAGCTCCGGGACAGGGCGCCCGAACACTGAAGCTTTCTTT CVSSGTGRPNTEAFF
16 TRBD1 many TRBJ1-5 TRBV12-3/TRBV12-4 TGTGCCAGCAGTTTCGGGTCAGGGGGAATGAGGTTGCCCCAGCATTTT CASSFGSGGMRLPQHF
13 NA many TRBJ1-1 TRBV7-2 TGTGCCAGCAGCTTAGTTTCAGCAAGCGAAGCTTTCTTT CASSLVSASEAFF
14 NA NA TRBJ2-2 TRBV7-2 TGTGCCAGCAGCTTGTCAGGGCTCGCCGGGGAGCTGTTTTTT CASSLSGLAGELFF
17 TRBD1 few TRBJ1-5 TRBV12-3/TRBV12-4 TGTGCCAGCAGTTTAGGTTTTGACAGGGGCGGTTATCAGCCCCAGCATTTT CASSLGFDRGGYQPQHF
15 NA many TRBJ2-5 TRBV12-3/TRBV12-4 TGTGCCAGCAGTTTAGCGCTTGGCCTCCAAGAGACCCAGTACTTC CASSLALGLQETQYF
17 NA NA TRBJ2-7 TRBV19 TGTGCCAGTAGGGGGAACCTCCGGGACGGGCAATCCTACGAGCAGTACTTC CASRGNLRDGQSYEQYF
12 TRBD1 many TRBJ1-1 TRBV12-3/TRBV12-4 TGTGCCAGCAGCCGACAGGGGCCCAAAGCTTTCTTT CASSRQGPKAFF
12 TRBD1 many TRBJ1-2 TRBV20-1 TGCAGTGCTGGAGAGGGGGCTAGAGGCTACACCTTC CSAGEGARGYTF
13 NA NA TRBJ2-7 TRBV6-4 TGTGCCAGCAGTAAACTTGGGGACTACGAGCAGTACTTC CASSKLGDYEQYF
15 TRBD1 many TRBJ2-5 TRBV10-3 TGTGCCATCAGTGAGTCTCCAGGGGGCGTGGAGACCCAGTACTTC CAISESPGGVETQYF
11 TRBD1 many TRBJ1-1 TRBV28 TGTGCCAGCCGGACAGGGCCCGGAGCTTTCTTT CASRTGPGAFF